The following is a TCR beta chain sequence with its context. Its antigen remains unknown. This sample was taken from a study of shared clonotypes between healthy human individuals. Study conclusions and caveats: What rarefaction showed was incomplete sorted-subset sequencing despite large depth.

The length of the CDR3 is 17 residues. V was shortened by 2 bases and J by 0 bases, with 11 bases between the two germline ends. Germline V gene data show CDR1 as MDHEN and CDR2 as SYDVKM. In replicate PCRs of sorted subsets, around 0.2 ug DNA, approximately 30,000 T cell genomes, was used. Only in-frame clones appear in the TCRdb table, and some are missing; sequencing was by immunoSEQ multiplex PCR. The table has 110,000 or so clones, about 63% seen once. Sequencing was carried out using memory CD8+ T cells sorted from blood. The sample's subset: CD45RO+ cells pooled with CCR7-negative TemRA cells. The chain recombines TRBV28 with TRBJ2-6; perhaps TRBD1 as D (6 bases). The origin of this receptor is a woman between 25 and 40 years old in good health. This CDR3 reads CASSLGQPYSGANVLTF. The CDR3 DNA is TGTGCCAGCAGTTTAGGACAGCCCTACTCTGGGGCCAACGTCCTGACTTTC.